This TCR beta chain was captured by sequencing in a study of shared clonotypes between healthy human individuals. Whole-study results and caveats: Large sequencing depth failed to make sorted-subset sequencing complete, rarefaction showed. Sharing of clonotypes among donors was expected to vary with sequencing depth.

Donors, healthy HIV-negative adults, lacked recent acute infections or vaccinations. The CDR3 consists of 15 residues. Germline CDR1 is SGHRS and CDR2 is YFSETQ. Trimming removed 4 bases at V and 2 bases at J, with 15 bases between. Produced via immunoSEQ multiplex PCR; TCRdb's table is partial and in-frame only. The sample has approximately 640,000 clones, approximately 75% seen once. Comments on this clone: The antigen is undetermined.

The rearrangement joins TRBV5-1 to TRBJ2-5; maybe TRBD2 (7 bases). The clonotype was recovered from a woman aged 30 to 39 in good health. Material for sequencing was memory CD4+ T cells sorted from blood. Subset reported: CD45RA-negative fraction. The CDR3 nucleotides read TGCGCCAGCAGCCCGGCGGGGGCCCAACAAGAGACCCAGTACTTC. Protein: CASSPAGAQQETQYF. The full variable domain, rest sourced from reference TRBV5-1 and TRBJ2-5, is KAGVTQTPRYLIKTRGQQVTLSCSPISGHRSVSWYQQTPGQGLQFLFEYFSETQRNKGNFPGRFSGRQFSNSRSEMNVSTLELGDSALYLCASSPAGAQQETQYFGPGTRLLVL.